Below are 27 T cell receptor beta chains sequenced from a single sample in a study of T cells after yellow fever vaccination. TCRdb re-called the 5' RACE reads with MiXCR, one entry per CDR3 protein. The sample contains 550,000 or so distinct CDR3 sequences, 15% to 20% of which appear only once. The sample was PBMCs, taken 15 days after the yellow fever booster vaccination. These receptors were collected from a man younger than 40 who received the YFV17D yellow fever vaccine.

This clonotype has at least ten counts. The chain couples TRBV5-1 to TRBJ2-5, with TRBD2 as a possible D gene (5 bases). CDR3 length: 15 residues. From germline, CDR1 is SGHRS and CDR2 YFSETQ. Trimming shortened V by 4 bases and J by 2 bases, and 15 bases separated the two germline ends. The CDR3 is CASSQTLGRQETQYF. The CDR3 region has the DNA TGCGCCAGCAGCCAGACACTTGGGAGACAAGAGACCCAGTACTTC.

This clonotype was seen only a few times. CDR3 DNA sequence: TGTGCCAGCAGCGCCTCGGGAGGATTTGGCAATGAGCAGTTCTTC. Protein product: CASSASGGFGNEQFF. V gene TRBV7-9 combines with J gene TRBJ2-1, with 7 bases fitting TRBD2. This CDR3 region has 15 residues. Germline CDR1 SEHNR, CDR2 FQNEAQ (reference sequence). V gave up 5 bases and J gave up 6 bases; unmatched junction bases: 10.

This rearrangement joins TRBV12-3 or TRBV12-4 to TRBJ2-3; D not certain. The CDR3 runs to 16 residues. Trimming cost V 5 bases and J 6 bases, with 21 bases left between them. The CDR3 region is CASSITQPLPRDTQYF. In nucleotides, the CDR3 is TGTGCCAGCAGTATCACTCAGCCCCTCCCCCGGGATACGCAGTATTTT.

Notes on this clonotype: A much larger clone lies one base from this, so it may be a read error. The chain employs TRBV2 and TRBJ2-2; D ambiguous. V was cut by 4 bases and J by 2 bases, with 11 bases left in between. The CDR3 has 15 residues. The V gene's germline CDR1 is SNHLY and CDR2 FYNNEI. CDR3 coding DNA: TGTGCCAGCAGTGCGGTACAGATTAACACCGGGGAGCTGTTTTTT. It encodes CASSAVQINTGELFF.

This clonotype was found a few times. The chain recombines TRBV15 with TRBJ2-1, with D perhaps being TRBD1 or TRBD2 (5 bases each). V lost 8 bases and J 7 bases, leaving 21 bases between the germline ends. The length of the CDR3 is 15 residues. Germline V gene data show CDR1 as LNHNV and CDR2 as YYDKDF (reference sequence). CDR3 nucleotides: TGTGCCACCTCCGGGATCCCCGGGACGGAGAATGAGCAGTTCTTC. Translating it yields CATSGIPGTENEQFF.

The chain joins TRBV29-1 to TRBJ1-5; maybe TRBD1 (5 bases). CDR3 length: 13 residues. V was cut by 7 bases and J by 2 bases, with 12 bases left in between. The germline CDR1 and CDR2 sequences are SQVTM and ANQGSEA. CDR3 region: CSASQGRNQPQHF. Written as DNA, the CDR3 is TGCAGCGCCTCCCAGGGTCGCAATCAGCCCCAGCATTTT.

V is TRBV6-5 and J is TRBJ1-6; D perhaps matches TRBD1 (5 bases). Germline-derived CDR1 and CDR2 are MNHEY and SVGAGI. V was trimmed by 5 bases and J by 10 bases, leaving 18 bases between them. The CDR3 is made up of 15 amino acids. CDR3: CASSPPLGGGSPLHF. DNA of the CDR3: TGTGCCAGCAGTCCCCCCCTCGGGGGAGGCTCACCCCTCCACTTT.

The chain employs TRBV21-1 and TRBJ2-1; the table assigns TRBD1, which was not confirmed against the DNA. TRBV21-1 is labeled a pseudogene. The CDR3 contains 14 residues. Here the CDR3 reads CASSKAPGGNEQFF. CDR3 bases: TGTGCCAGCAGCAAAGCGCCGGGGGGCAATGAGCAGTTCTTC.

The V call is TRBV25-1, the J call TRBJ2-1; D ambiguous. Germline V gene sequence: CDR1 MGHDK, CDR2 SYGVNS. This CDR3 region has 15 residues. V gave up 5 bases and J gave up 4 bases, with 15 bases separating them. As DNA, the CDR3 is TGTGCCAGCAGTCCTAGGTCCGGCAGTTACAATGAGCAGTTCTTC. This gives the protein CASSPRSGSYNEQFF.

This clonotype was observed a few times. The chain carries TRBV6-5 and TRBJ2-1, with 7 bases that match TRBD2. The ends lost 4 bases at V and 7 bases at J; junction bases unmatched: 13. Germline assignment: CDR1 MNHEY and CDR2 SVGAGI. The CDR3 is 16 amino acids. CDR3 residues: CASSSPAGRARNEQFF. The CDR3 DNA sequence: TGTGCCAGCAGTTCCCCAGCGGGGAGGGCCAGGAATGAGCAGTTCTTC.

The CDR3 nucleotides read TGCAGTGCTAGTGGGCTAGATGAGCAGTTCTTC. Its translation is CSASGLDEQFF. The chain links TRBV20-1 to TRBJ2-1; D unresolved. Trimming shortened V by 3 bases and J by 8 bases, and 8 bases separated the two germline ends. This CDR3 comprises 11 residues. The V gene's germline CDR1 is DFQATT and CDR2 SNEGSKA (reference sequence).

This clonotype was seen just once. V and J are TRBV6-5 and TRBJ2-7; D might be TRBD1 or TRBD2, each matching 5 bases. CDR3 length equals 15 residues. Germline values: CDR1 MNHEY, CDR2 SVGAGI. Trimming removed 4 bases from V and 7 bases from J, with 20 bases in between. The CDR3 DNA is TGTGCCAGCAGTTCAACGGGACGGGGCATTTGGGAGCAGTACTTC. Amino acids: CASSSTGRGIWEQYF.

This rearrangement joins TRBV10-1 to TRBJ2-5; 11 nucleotides align to TRBD1. This CDR3 is 15 amino acids long. V lost 4 bases and J lost 5; bases outside the gene matches: 6. Germline V gives CDR1 WNHNN, CDR2 SYGVQD (reference sequence). CDR3 loop: CASSAGQGVSETQYF. Here the CDR3 DNA reads TGCGCCAGCAGTGCGGGACAGGGGGTATCCGAGACCCAGTACTTC.

In this sample, this clonotype turned up a few times. J is TRBJ2-1 and V is TRBV20-1, with 10 bases that match TRBD2. There are 14 residues in the CDR3. The V gene's germline CDR1 is DFQATT and CDR2 SNEGSKA (reference sequence). Losses at the gene ends were 5 bases for V and 2 bases for J; bases not matched to a gene: 3. CDR3 nucleotides: TGCAGTGCTCCAAGCGGGAGGGCCTACAATGAGCAGTTCTTC. The encoded protein is CSAPSGRAYNEQFF.

The chain is built from TRBV10-3 and TRBJ2-1; TRBD2 might be the D (6 bases). Germline V lookup: CDR1 ENHRY, CDR2 SYGVKD. Trimming took 5 bases from V and 10 from J, leaving 9 bases between them. The CDR3 totals 11 residues. The CDR3 spells CAISRGLEQFF. The CDR3 nucleotides are TGTGCCATCAGTCGGGGGTTAGAGCAGTTCTTC.

The CDR3 bases are TGTGCCAGCAGCTTAACCGGTTCGGCGGCCTACGAGCAGTACTTC. Its translation: CASSLTGSAAYEQYF. V is TRBV7-2 and J is TRBJ2-7; D is uncertain. CDR3 size: 15 residues. Trimming shortened V by 2 bases and J by 2 bases, and 13 bases separated the two germline ends. Germline V gene sequence: CDR1 SGHTA, CDR2 FQGNSA. Drawing the rest from reference TRBV7-2 and TRBJ2-7, the complete variable domain is GAGVSQSPSNKVTEKGKDVELRCDPISGHTALYWYRQSLGQGLEFLIYFQGNSAPDKSGLPSDRFSAERTGGSVSTLTIQRTQQEDSAVYLCASSLTGSAAYEQYFGPGTRLTVT.

The V gene is TRBV20-1, the J gene TRBJ2-1; D is unclear. This CDR3 comprises 10 residues. The germline gives CDR1 DFQATT, CDR2 SNEGSKA (reference sequence). The V and J ends lost 2 bases and 8 bases respectively, with 4 bases between them. The CDR3 reads CSARLDEQFF. The CDR3 coding sequence is TGCAGTGCTAGACTGGATGAGCAGTTCTTC.

This clonotype was detected only a few times. The chain recombines TRBV20-1 with TRBJ2-3; 10 positions match TRBD1. V was pared by 6 bases and J by 5 bases, with 5 bases of the junction left unmatched. Per the germline V gene, CDR1 is DFQATT and CDR2 is SNEGSKA (reference sequence). This CDR3 has 13 amino acids. In nucleotides, the CDR3 is TGCAGTGCAAGGACAGGGGGTGTAGATACGCAGTATTTT. It translates to CSARTGGVDTQYF.

The rearrangement uses TRBV7-9 and TRBJ2-7; D unclear. The germline V gene has CDR1 SEHNR and CDR2 FQNEAQ (reference sequence). Trimming stripped 8 bases from V and 0 bases from J, with 8 bases between. The CDR3 covers 12 residues. The chain's CDR3 is CASGTYSYEQYF. CDR3 coding DNA: TGTGCCAGCGGTACCTACTCCTACGAGCAGTACTTC.

Only a few counts were recorded for this clonotype. The chain employs TRBV20-1 and TRBJ2-4; perhaps TRBD2 as D (5 bases). The CDR3 spans 14 residues. Germline-derived CDR1 and CDR2 are DFQATT and SNEGSKA (reference sequence). Trimming left V 3 bases short and J 6 bases short, with 15 bases between. The CDR3 here is CSARGPASRNIQYF. The DNA for the CDR3 is TGCAGTGCTAGGGGTCCGGCTAGCCGAAACATTCAGTACTTC.

The DNA for the CDR3 is TGTGCCAGCAGTGGTCCCGGGACAGGGTTTGTGGACCAGTACTTC. Its protein is CASSGPGTGFVDQYF. This sequence joins TRBV9 and TRBJ2-5, with TRBD1 identical over 9 bases. The CDR3 covers 15 residues. Germline V gene data show CDR1 as SGDLS and CDR2 as YYNGEE. The V and J ends lost 5 bases and 10 bases, in that order; junction bases with no gene match: 15.

At least ten counts were recorded for this clonotype. CDR3 residues: CASSVGLVGTGELFF. CDR3 coding DNA: TGTGCCAGTAGTGTGGGACTAGTGGGTACCGGGGAGCTGTTTTTT. This chain uses TRBV19 with TRBJ2-2; TRBD2 aligns across 8 bases. CDR3 length: 15 residues. V lost 5 bases and J lost 5; bases outside the gene matches: 7. Germline V gene sequence: CDR1 LNHDA, CDR2 SQIVND (reference sequence).

There are a few counts of this clonotype. The chain has TRBV7-2 and TRBJ2-3, with no clear D. The CDR3 covers 14 residues. V lost 5 bases to trimming and J lost 2 bases, with 11 bases between them. Per the germline V gene, CDR1 is SGHTA and CDR2 is FQGNSA. The CDR3 DNA sequence: TGTGCCAGCAGCCTCAACACGTACACAGATACGCAGTATTTT. Its translation is CASSLNTYTDTQYF.

This clonotype occurred a few times. This chain uses TRBV6-2 or TRBV6-3 with TRBJ1-5; TRBD1 is a possible D gene (6 bases). Trimming stripped 6 bases from V and 4 bases from J, with 13 bases between. Germline V gives CDR1 MNHEY, CDR2 SVGEGT. CDR3 size: 14 residues. The chain's CDR3 is CASSKVQGNQPQHF. CDR3 bases: TGTGCCAGCAGCAAAGTACAGGGAAATCAGCCCCAGCATTTT.

J is TRBJ2-7 and V is TRBV5-5; D could derive from TRBD1 or TRBD2 (5 bases each). Germline-derived CDR1 and CDR2 are SGHKS and YYEKEE (reference sequence). CDR3 size: 12 residues. Trimming took off 6 bases at V and 1 base at J, with 8 bases between the two ends. In DNA, the CDR3 is TGTGCCAGCATCGGGGCTTCCTACGAGCAGTACTTC. It encodes CASIGASYEQYF.

This chain joins TRBV7-2 and TRBJ1-4; D may be TRBD1 (6 bases). The V end lost 6 bases, the J end lost 8 bases, and 16 bases lay between the germline ends. CDR1 and CDR2 (germline): SGHTA, FQGNSA. The CDR3 is 14 residues long. This CDR3 reads CASSSRRGDEKLFF. The CDR3 region has the DNA TGTGCCAGCAGTTCACGGAGGGGGGACGAAAAACTGTTTTTT.

The chain uses TRBV7-9 and TRBJ1-2, with 9 bases identical to TRBD1. V trimming: 5 bases; J trimming: 5 bases; junction bases outside the gene matches: 6. The germline CDR1 and CDR2 sequences are SEHNR and FQNEAQ (reference sequence). The CDR3 sequence is 14 residues long. The CDR3 loop reads CASSKWDRVYGYTF. The DNA of the CDR3 is TGTGCCAGCAGCAAGTGGGACAGGGTATATGGCTACACCTTC.